The source of this T cell receptor (beta chain) is a study of blood T cell repertoires in COVID-19. This clone was seen a few times. Measured with immunoSEQ multiplex PCR; TCRdb has only the in-frame clones, and not every one. This sample has fewer than 150,000 clones, with approximately 70% found just once. CDR1 is LNHDA, CDR2 SQIVND, per germline (reference sequence). This CDR3 is 15 amino acids long. The V end lost 3 bases, the J end lost 0 bases, and 9 bases lay between the germline ends. The sequenced sample was peripheral blood. This sequence was found in a human donor with acute or convalescent COVID-19. The donor label of this sample is uncertain. V and J are TRBV19 and TRBJ1-5, with unresolved D. The CDR3 nucleotides are TGTGCCAGTAGTATGGCGGACTATAGCAATCAGCCCCAGCATTTT. It encodes CASSMADYSNQPQHF.